The entry below describes one T cell receptor (beta chain). From germline, CDR1 is SQVTM and CDR2 ANQGSEA. The CDR3 covers 13 residues. V trimming: 7 bases; J trimming: 3 bases; junction bases outside the gene matches: 7. The sample belongs to a study of CD8+ T cells in alopecia areata. Noted treatment: oral pan-JAK inhibitor, 5-10 mg twice daily. RNA extraction was followed by reverse transcription into cDNA, which acted as the sequencing template. Sequencing was performed with immunoSEQ multiplex PCR; in TCRdb, only in-frame clones are kept and a portion is missing. Among fewer than 350,000 clones, roughly 50% were seen once, and the ten largest hold under 2%.

The receptor comes from a human donor with alopecia areata. The material sequenced was CD4+ T cells sorted from blood, taken at week 24, from a patient treated with tofacitinib. The chain employs TRBV29-1 and TRBJ2-5; 8 bases align to TRBD2. The chain's CDR3 is CSARAGVEETQYF. The CDR3 coding sequence is TGCAGCGCCCGAGCGGGGGTGGAAGAGACCCAGTACTTC.